Following are 28 T cell receptor beta chains from one sample sequenced in a study of T cells in Graves' hyperthyroidism and ophthalmopathy. There were TCR beta CDR3 regions amplified from RNA transcripts. The HTBI set primed first-round TCR CDR3 RT-PCR. MiXCR, applied by TCRdb to the multiplex PCR reads, yields one record per CDR3 protein. The table lists approximately 690,000 distinct CDR3 sequences, about a fifth of them singletons. The sequenced sample was blood. All receptors come from a man younger than 45 with Graves' ophthalmopathy.

In its sample, this clonotype was seen a few times. The rearrangement links TRBV2 to TRBJ2-6; no reliable D call. The CDR3 totals 13 residues. Per germline, CDR1 SNHLY and CDR2 FYNNEI. The ends were cut back, 1 base at V and 4 bases at J, with 2 bases in the middle. Here the CDR3 DNA reads TGTGCCAGCAGTGAAGGAGGGGCCAACGTCCTGACTTTC. Translation: CASSEGGANVLTF.

This clonotype was counted at least ten times. The chain couples TRBV3-1 to TRBJ2-7, with a weak D call TRBD2 (5 bases). Per the germline V gene, CDR1 is LGHDT and CDR2 is YNNKEL (reference sequence). Between the trimmed V and J ends, which lost 0 bases and 2 bases, there was a span of 14 bases. The CDR3 extends over 16 amino acids. CDR3 loop: CASSQEYRGPTYEQYF. The DNA of the CDR3 is TGTGCCAGCAGCCAAGAGTATCGCGGGCCGACCTACGAGCAGTACTTC.

This sequence joins TRBV27 and TRBJ2-7, with unresolved D. This CDR3 has 11 amino acids. Germline values: CDR1 MNHEY, CDR2 SMNVEV (reference sequence). V dropped 6 bases and J dropped 3 bases, with 6 bases sitting between them. The CDR3 region is CASRDYYEQYF. In DNA, the CDR3 is TGTGCCAGCAGGGATTACTACGAGCAGTACTTC.

The chain recombines TRBV20-1 with TRBJ2-1; maybe TRBD1 (5 bases). Between the trimmed V and J ends, which lost 1 base and 4 bases, there was a span of 14 bases. Germline V gene lookup returns CDR1 DFQATT and CDR2 SNEGSKA (reference sequence). This CDR3 comprises 15 residues. CDR3 in amino acids: CSARALTEDYNEQFF. CDR3 coding DNA: TGCAGTGCTAGAGCCTTGACAGAAGATTACAATGAGCAGTTCTTC.

This clonotype has only a few counts. This chain connects TRBV20-1 to TRBJ1-5; no definite D call. CDR1 is DFQATT and CDR2 is SNEGSKA in the germline V gene (reference sequence). The CDR3 totals 13 residues. V shed 5 bases and J shed 0 bases, with 8 bases lying between them. DNA of the CDR3: TGCAGTGCTGGATGGAATAGCAATCAGCCCCAGCATTTT. Amino acid sequence: CSAGWNSNQPQHF.

The rearrangement links TRBV11-2 to TRBJ1-1; D is uncertain. Between the trimmed V and J ends, which lost 5 bases and 1 base, there was a span of 8 bases. The germline CDR1 and CDR2 sequences are SGHAT and FQNNGV. The CDR3 is 13 amino acids. The CDR3 protein is CASSPDENTEAFF. CDR3 coding DNA: TGTGCCAGCAGCCCCGACGAGAACACTGAAGCTTTCTTT.

The V call is TRBV20-1, the J call TRBJ2-5; the match to TRBD2 covers 13 bases. Trimming removed 5 bases from V and 14 bases from J; junction bases left unmatched: 8. CDR3 size: 12 residues. Germline V lookup: CDR1 DFQATT, CDR2 SNEGSKA (reference sequence). CDR3 coding DNA: TGCAGTGCTCCAGGACTAGCGGGAGACTGCTACTTC. Its protein is CSAPGLAGDCYF.

The CDR3 coding sequence is TGTGCCAGCAGCGAGGGGGACGGGATGCCAGATACGCAGTATTTT. Amino acids: CASSEGDGMPDTQYF. This chain links TRBV9 with TRBJ2-3, with D perhaps TRBD1 (6 bases). Germline loops: CDR1 SGDLS, CDR2 YYNGEE. This CDR3 comprises 15 residues. Trimming removed 3 bases at V and 4 bases at J, with 15 bases between.

This clonotype has only a few counts. This chain uses TRBV24-1 with TRBJ2-1; D unresolved. CDR3 length equals 13 residues. CDR1 is KGHDR, CDR2 SFDVKD, per germline. The V end was cut by 5 bases, the J end by 9 bases, with 13 bases between. In DNA form, the CDR3 reads TGTGCCACCAGTGGGAGCGCGAATGGTGAGCAGTTCTTC. As protein: CATSGSANGEQFF.

The chain is built from TRBV6-1 and TRBJ1-2; TRBD1 matches at 7 bases. V was pared by 6 bases and J by 6 bases, with 10 bases of the junction left unmatched. This CDR3 has 14 residues. Looked up from germline, CDR1 is MNHNS and CDR2 is SASEGT. The CDR3 DNA reads as TGTGCCAGCAGCCCCTCAACAGGGGAGAATGGCTACACCTTC. Translation: CASSPSTGENGYTF.

The gene calls are TRBV28 and TRBJ1-5; possibly TRBD1 for D (6 bases). The germline V and J ends were trimmed by 0 bases and 3 bases, with 12 bases remaining between them. Per germline, CDR1 MDHEN and CDR2 SYDVKM. This CDR3 comprises 16 residues. CDR3: CASSLWSGVHNQPQHF. Written as DNA, the CDR3 is TGTGCCAGCAGTTTATGGTCAGGGGTCCACAATCAGCCCCAGCATTTT.

This chain links TRBV20-1 with TRBJ1-1, with unresolved D. CDR1 and CDR2 (germline): DFQATT, SNEGSKA (reference sequence). The CDR3 runs 13 residues. V was clipped by 4 bases and J by 1 base, with 10 bases between them. CDR3 bases: TGCAGTGCTACAAACCGTCCGAACACTGAAGCTTTCTTT. This sequence encodes CSATNRPNTEAFF.

The V call is TRBV6-1, the J call TRBJ2-7; TRBD1 aligns across 9 bases. The CDR3 spans 14 residues. CDR1 is MNHNS, CDR2 SASEGT, per germline. V lost 5 bases and J lost 5; bases outside the gene matches: 7. The CDR3 DNA is TGTGCCAGCAGTCCTCCGGGACAGGGCCACGAGCAGTACTTC. It specifies CASSPPGQGHEQYF.

This chain links TRBV11-2 with TRBJ2-2, with D possibly matching TRBD2 (6 bases). The CDR3 totals 17 residues. Trimming shortened V by 4 bases and J by 0 bases, and 15 bases separated the two germline ends. Germline V lookup: CDR1 SGHAT, CDR2 FQNNGV. The CDR3 is CASSSFPRGTNTGELFF. CDR3 DNA: TGTGCCAGCAGCTCTTTTCCCCGGGGGACGAACACCGGGGAGCTGTTTTTT. Filled out from reference TRBV11-2 and TRBJ2-2, the complete variable domain reads EAGVAQSPRYKIIEKRQSVAFWCNPISGHATLYWYQQILGQGPKLLIQFQNNGVVDDSQLPKDRFSAERLKGVDSTLKIQPAKLEDSAVYLCASSSFPRGTNTGELFFGEGSRLTVL.

This clonotype was counted many times. The V gene is TRBV28, the J gene TRBJ1-5; unclear D gene. Between the trimmed V and J ends, which lost 4 bases and 0 bases, there was a span of 1 base. The CDR3 sequence is 12 residues long. Germline CDR1 is MDHEN and CDR2 is SYDVKM. The CDR3 nucleotides read TGTGCCAGCAGTTATAGCAATCAGCCCCAGCATTTT. Protein product: CASSYSNQPQHF.

The V call is TRBV6-1, the J call TRBJ1-1; TRBD1 might be the D (5 bases). CDR3 size: 16 residues. Germline V gives CDR1 MNHNS, CDR2 SASEGT. Trimming removed 3 bases from V and 4 bases from J, with 18 bases in between. The CDR3: CASSDGGIDGGTEAFF. As DNA, the CDR3 is TGTGCCAGCAGTGATGGGGGTATTGACGGTGGCACTGAAGCTTTCTTT.

The chain has TRBV4-3 and TRBJ2-7; no definite D call. From germline, CDR1 is LGHNA and CDR2 YSLEER. The length of the CDR3 is 14 residues. V shed 0 bases and J shed 4 bases, with 10 bases lying between them. The CDR3 bases are TGCGCCAGCAGCCAAGATCTGGGCCAGTACGAGCAGTACTTC. Encoded protein: CASSQDLGQYEQYF.

This clonotype was found many times. The rearrangement uses TRBV20-1 and TRBJ2-1; 8 bases are a match to TRBD1. Per the germline V gene, CDR1 is DFQATT and CDR2 is SNEGSKA (reference sequence). With 4 bases clipped from V and 9 bases from J, the junction kept 8 bases outside the gene matches. CDR3 length: 13 residues. The CDR3, as DNA: TGCAGTGCTAAAACAGGGGGTCCGGTTGAGCAGTTCTTC. This gives the protein CSAKTGGPVEQFF.

This clonotype has a handful of counts. The CDR3 is CASSPGGMAQYF. CDR3 DNA: TGTGCCAGCAGCCCAGGGGGGATGGCGCAGTATTTT. The J gene is TRBJ2-3, the V gene TRBV11-2; a weak D match, TRBD1 (7 bases). V was shortened by 5 bases and J by 10 bases, with 13 bases between the two germline ends. The CDR3 totals 12 residues. Germline V lookup: CDR1 SGHAT, CDR2 FQNNGV.

This clonotype was observed at least ten times. CDR3 nucleotides: TGTGCCAGCAGCTTAAAGCCGGGGGCGAACACTGAAGCTTTCTTT. Its protein product is CASSLKPGANTEAFF. The chain couples TRBV7-2 to TRBJ1-1, with D maybe TRBD1 (6 bases). This CDR3 is 15 amino acids long. The germline V and J ends were trimmed by 2 bases and 1 base, with 11 bases remaining between them. From germline, CDR1 is SGHTA and CDR2 FQGNSA. The variable domain in full, with the rest retrieved from reference TRBV7-2 and TRBJ1-1, is GAGVSQSPSNKVTEKGKDVELRCDPISGHTALYWYRQSLGQGLEFLIYFQGNSAPDKSGLPSDRFSAERTGGSVSTLTIQRTQQEDSAVYLCASSLKPGANTEAFFGQGTRLTVV.

This clonotype was picked up a small number of times. This chain links TRBV6-2 or TRBV6-3 with TRBJ2-1; D may be TRBD1 (5 bases). V was pared by 0 bases and J by 8 bases, with 11 bases between. CDR1 and CDR2 (germline): MNHEY, SVGEGT. The CDR3 runs 14 residues. CDR3 DNA: TGTGCCAGCAGTTACTCTAGGGGCAGGGATGAGCAGTTCTTC. Translating it yields CASSYSRGRDEQFF.

As regards this clonotype: This may be a read error: a much more frequent sequence differs by one nucleotide. The V and J genes are TRBV28 and TRBJ2-5; the D is unclear. Germline CDR1 reads MDHEN; CDR2 reads SYDVKM. CDR3 size: 15 residues. V lost 4 bases and J lost 1, with 13 bases in between. The DNA of the CDR3 is TGTGCCAGCAGTTCGAGCCCTTGGGTCCAAGAGACCCAGTACTTC. Translating gives CASSSSPWVQETQYF. Looking up the rest from reference TRBV28 and TRBJ2-5 gives the full variable domain: DVKVTQSSRYLVKRTGEKVFLECVQDMDHENMFWYRQDPGLGLRLIYFSYDVKMKEKGDIPEGYSVSREKKERFSLILESASTNQTSMYLCASSSSPWVQETQYFGPGTRLLVL.

The chain couples TRBV6-2 or TRBV6-3 to TRBJ2-2; D is perhaps TRBD1 (5 bases). The CDR3 extends over 16 amino acids. CDR1 is MNHEY, CDR2 SVGEGT, per germline. V shed 7 bases and J shed 3 bases, with 18 bases lying between them. This chain's CDR3 is CASTGADRADTGELFF. The CDR3 region has the DNA TGTGCCAGCACCGGCGCCGACAGAGCTGACACCGGGGAGCTGTTTTTT.

The rearrangement joins TRBV5-1 to TRBJ2-5, with D possibly being TRBD1 (6 bases). V shed 5 bases and J shed 5 bases, with 19 bases lying between them. The CDR3 length is 15 residues. In germline, CDR1 is SGHRS, CDR2 YFSETQ. This CDR3 is CASSLGTSHGETQYF. CDR3 bases: TGCGCCAGCAGTCTGGGGACATCTCACGGGGAGACCCAGTACTTC. Complete variable domain (other parts from reference TRBV5-1 and TRBJ2-5): KAGVTQTPRYLIKTRGQQVTLSCSPISGHRSVSWYQQTPGQGLQFLFEYFSETQRNKGNFPGRFSGRQFSNSRSEMNVSTLELGDSALYLCASSLGTSHGETQYFGPGTRLLVL.

This chain uses TRBV5-6 with TRBJ1-5, with D possibly TRBD1 on 6 matching bases. This CDR3 comprises 12 residues. The germline gives CDR1 SGHDT, CDR2 YYEEEE. Trimming left V 4 bases short and J 7 bases short, with 9 bases between. CDR3 coding DNA: TGTGCCAGCAGCATGACAGGACAGCCCCAGCATTTT. Its protein is CASSMTGQPQHF.

The gene calls are TRBV6-1 and TRBJ1-2; TRBD1 matches at 11 bases. The V segment lost 5 bases and the J segment 7 bases; nucleotides outside the gene matches: 9. The CDR3 loop spans 15 amino acids. Germline CDR1 and CDR2: MNHNS and SASEGT. CDR3 protein: CASSPRTGGIGGYTF. CDR3 sequence (DNA): TGTGCCAGCAGTCCTCGGACAGGGGGCATTGGTGGCTACACCTTC.

This clonotype was found many times. The CDR3 protein is CASSFTSWKETQYF. In nucleotides, the CDR3 is TGTGCCAGCAGCTTTACTAGCTGGAAAGAGACCCAGTACTTC. V is TRBV11-2 and J is TRBJ2-5, with D maybe TRBD2 (6 bases). Germline loops: CDR1 SGHAT, CDR2 FQNNGV. CDR3 length equals 14 residues. Trimming stripped 3 bases from V and 3 bases from J, with 11 bases between.

The rearrangement joins TRBV4-1 to TRBJ2-7; TRBD2 agrees at 7 bases. V lost 0 bases, J lost 0 bases, and 5 bases stayed unmatched. CDR1 and CDR2 from the germline V gene are MGHRA and YSYEKL. The CDR3 loop spans 16 amino acids. The CDR3 is CASSQEGSSGSYEQYF. The CDR3 coding sequence is TGCGCCAGCAGCCAAGAAGGCTCTAGCGGCTCCTACGAGCAGTACTTC.